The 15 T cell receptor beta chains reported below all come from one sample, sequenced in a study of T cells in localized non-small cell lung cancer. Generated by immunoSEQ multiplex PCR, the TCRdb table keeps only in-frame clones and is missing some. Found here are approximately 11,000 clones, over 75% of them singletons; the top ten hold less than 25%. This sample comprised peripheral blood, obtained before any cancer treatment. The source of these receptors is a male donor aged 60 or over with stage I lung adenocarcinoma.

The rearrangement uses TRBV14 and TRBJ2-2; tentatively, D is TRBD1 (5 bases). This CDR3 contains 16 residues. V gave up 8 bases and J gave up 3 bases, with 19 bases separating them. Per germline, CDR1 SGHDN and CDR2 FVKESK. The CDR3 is CASGEGVGPYTGELFF. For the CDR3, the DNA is TGTGCCAGCGGCGAAGGAGTGGGGCCGTACACCGGGGAGCTGTTTTTT.

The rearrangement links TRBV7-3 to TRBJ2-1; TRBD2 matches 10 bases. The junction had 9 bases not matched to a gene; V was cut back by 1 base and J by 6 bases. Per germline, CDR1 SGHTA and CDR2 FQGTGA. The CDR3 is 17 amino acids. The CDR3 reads CASSLIRTSGVSNEQFF. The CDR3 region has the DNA TGTGCCAGCAGCTTAATACGAACTAGCGGGGTCAGCAATGAGCAGTTCTTC.

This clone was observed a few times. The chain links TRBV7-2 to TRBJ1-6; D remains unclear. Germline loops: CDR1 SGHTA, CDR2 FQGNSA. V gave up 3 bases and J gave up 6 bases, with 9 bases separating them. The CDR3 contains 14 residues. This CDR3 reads CASSLRFTNSPLHF. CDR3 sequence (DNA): TGTGCCAGCAGCTTGCGGTTCACTAATTCACCCCTCCACTTT.

CDR3 coding DNA: TGCGCCAGCAGCCAAGAGCCCGACGGTCGGGATGGCTACACCTTC. This encodes CASSQEPDGRDGYTF. The chain combines TRBV4-3 with TRBJ1-2; D not certain. The V end lost 0 bases, the J end lost 6 bases, and 14 bases lay between the germline ends. Germline CDR1 LGHNA, CDR2 YSLEER. The CDR3 is made up of 15 amino acids.

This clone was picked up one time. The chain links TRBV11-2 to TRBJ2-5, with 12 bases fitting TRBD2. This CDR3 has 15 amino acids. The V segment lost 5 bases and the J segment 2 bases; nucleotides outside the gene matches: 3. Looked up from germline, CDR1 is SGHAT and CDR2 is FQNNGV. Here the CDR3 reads CASSHGLAGQETQYF. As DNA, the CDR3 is TGTGCCAGCAGCCACGGACTAGCGGGACAAGAGACCCAGTACTTC.

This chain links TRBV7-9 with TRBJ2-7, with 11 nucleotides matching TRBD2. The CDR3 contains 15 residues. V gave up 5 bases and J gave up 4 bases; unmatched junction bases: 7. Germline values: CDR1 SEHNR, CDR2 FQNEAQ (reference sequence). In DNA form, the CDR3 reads TGTGCCAGCAGCCCATTGACTAGCGGGGCGTACGAGCAGTACTTC. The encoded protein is CASSPLTSGAYEQYF. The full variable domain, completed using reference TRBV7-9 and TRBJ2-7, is DTGVSQNPRHKITKRGQNVTFRCDPISEHNRLYWYRQTLGQGPEFLTYFQNEAQLEKSRLLSDRFSAERPKGSFSTLEIQRTEQGDSAMYLCASSPLTSGAYEQYFGPGTRLTVT.

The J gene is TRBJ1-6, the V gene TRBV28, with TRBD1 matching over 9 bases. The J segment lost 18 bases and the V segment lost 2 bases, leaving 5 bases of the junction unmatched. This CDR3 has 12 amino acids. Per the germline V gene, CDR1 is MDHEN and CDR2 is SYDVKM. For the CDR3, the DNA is TGTGCCAGCAGTTTAAGGGGGACAGGGCCCCACTTT. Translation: CASSLRGTGPHF.

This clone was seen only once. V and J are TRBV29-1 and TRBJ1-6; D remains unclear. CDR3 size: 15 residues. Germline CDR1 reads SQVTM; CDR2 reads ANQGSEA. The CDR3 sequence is CSETVGSSYNSPLHF. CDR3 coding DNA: TGCAGTGAAACAGTGGGAAGCTCCTATAATTCACCCCTCCACTTT. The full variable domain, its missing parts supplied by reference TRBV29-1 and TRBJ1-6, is SAVISQKPSRDICQRGTSLTIQCQVDSQVTMMFWYRQQPGQSLTLIATANQGSEATYESGFVIDKFPISRPNLTFSTLTVSNMSPEDSSIYLCSETVGSSYNSPLHFGNGTRLTVT.

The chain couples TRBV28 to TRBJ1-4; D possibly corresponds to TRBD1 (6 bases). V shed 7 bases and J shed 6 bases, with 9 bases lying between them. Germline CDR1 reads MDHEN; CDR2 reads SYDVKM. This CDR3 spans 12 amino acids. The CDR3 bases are TGTGCCAGCAAGGGGGGTTATGAAAAACTGTTTTTT. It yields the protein CASKGGYEKLFF.

CDR3 amino acids: CASSLGSLIKETQYF. The CDR3 DNA is TGTGCCAGCAGCTTAGGCAGCCTAATAAAAGAGACCCAGTACTTC. V and J are TRBV11-2 and TRBJ2-5; no clear D. Between the trimmed V and J ends, which lost 1 base and 3 bases, there was a span of 12 bases. CDR1 SGHAT and CDR2 FQNNGV come from the germline V gene. This CDR3 region has 15 residues.

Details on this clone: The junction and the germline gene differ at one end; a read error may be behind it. This chain's CDR3 is CASSFSLPGQGFPGELFF. CDR3 DNA sequence: TGTGCTAGCAGCTTCTCACTTCCGGGACAGGGGTTCCCCGGGGAGCTGTTTTTT. This rearrangement joins TRBV7-7 to TRBJ2-2, with TRBD1 matching over 10 bases. There are 18 residues in the CDR3. The germline V gene encodes CDR1 SSHAT and CDR2 FNYEAQ (reference sequence). Full variable domain (remainder filled in from reference TRBV7-7 and TRBJ2-2): GAGVSQSPRYKVTKRGQDVTLRCDPISSHATLYWYQQALGQGPEFLTYFNYEAQPDKSGLPSDRFSAERPEGSISTLTIQRTEQRDSAMYRCASSFSLPGQGFPGELFFGEGSRLTVL.

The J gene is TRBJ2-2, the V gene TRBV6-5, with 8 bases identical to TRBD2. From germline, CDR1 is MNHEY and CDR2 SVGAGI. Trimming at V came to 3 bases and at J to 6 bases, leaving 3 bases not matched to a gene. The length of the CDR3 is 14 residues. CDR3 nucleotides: TGTGCCAGCAGTTATCGGGGGGGCTCCGGGGAGCTGTTTTTT. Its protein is CASSYRGGSGELFF.

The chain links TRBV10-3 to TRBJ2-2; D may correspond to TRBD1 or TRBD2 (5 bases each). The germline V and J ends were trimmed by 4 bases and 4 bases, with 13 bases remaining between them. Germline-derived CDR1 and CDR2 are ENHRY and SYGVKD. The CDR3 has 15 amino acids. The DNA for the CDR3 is TGTGCCATCAGTGGACGGGGCGCGAGCACCGGGGAGCTGTTTTTT. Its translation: CAISGRGASTGELFF.

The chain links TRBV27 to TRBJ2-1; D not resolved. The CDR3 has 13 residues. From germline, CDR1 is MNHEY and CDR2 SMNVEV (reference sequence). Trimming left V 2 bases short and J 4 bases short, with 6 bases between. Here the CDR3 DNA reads TGTGCCAGCAGTTTAACTGAGTACAATGAGCAGTTCTTC. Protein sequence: CASSLTEYNEQFF.

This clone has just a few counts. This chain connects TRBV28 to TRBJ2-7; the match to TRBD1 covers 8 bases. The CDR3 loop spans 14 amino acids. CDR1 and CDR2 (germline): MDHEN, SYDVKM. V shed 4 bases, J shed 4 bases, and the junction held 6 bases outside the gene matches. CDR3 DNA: TGTGCCAGCAGTTCCCAAACAGGGGGATACGAGCAGTACTTC. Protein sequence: CASSSQTGGYEQYF.